This T cell receptor beta chain derives from a study of control samples from healthy donors and cancer patients. Sequencing was performed with immunoSEQ multiplex PCR; in TCRdb, only in-frame clones are kept and a portion is missing. This table has about 60,000 clones, around 90% appearing once. The ends were cut back, 5 bases at V and 5 bases at J, with 11 bases in the middle. From germline, CDR1 is MDHEN and CDR2 SYDVKM. This CDR3 contains 13 residues. The chain combines TRBV28 with TRBJ2-3, with D maybe TRBD1 (5 bases). The sequence was obtained from a man in his fifties in good health. The sequenced sample consisted of blood. CDR3 DNA: TGTGCCAGCAGTGCTCCAGGGAAAGATACGCAGTATTTT. Residues: CASSAPGKDTQYF.